The T cell receptor beta chain under discussion was sequenced for a study of cytomegalovirus exposure and HLA in healthy donors. About the research overall: HLA-typed donors contributed approximately 86 million unique TCRs, which were held in an early data release.

Study-wide results and limits: Most subjects had HLA-A and HLA-B alleles reportedly predicted accurately by TCR beta sequences. In a later analysis, 15,000 to 20,000 TCR beta sequences were associated with HLA alleles at 0.05 false discovery rate.

Regarding this clone: Its target is not known.

With 60 Vbeta and 13 Jbeta primers, the PCR was carried out. Original data processing: A follow-up analysis tallied tens of millions of unique TCR beta chains, some 11 million shared. Here immunoSEQ multiplex PCR was the method, and the copy in TCRdb shows in-frame clones only, minus some. The DNA gave D and trimming, while V, J and clone size come from that table. The sample lists some 140,000 clones, about 64% occurring once. The germline V gene encodes CDR1 LNHDA and CDR2 SQIVND (reference sequence). The V segment lost 7 bases and the J segment 2 bases; nucleotides outside the gene matches: 7. This CDR3 region has 16 residues.

This clonotype was obtained from a woman aged 40 to 50 in good health and CMV-seronegative. Input material: PBMCs. The chain has TRBV19 and TRBJ2-2, with 10 bases that match TRBD1. The CDR3: CASIYGTGANTGELFF. DNA for the CDR3: TGTGCCAGTATATACGGGACAGGGGCTAACACCGGGGAGCTGTTTTTT.